Included here is one T cell receptor (beta chain) sequence, with context. Its target antigen remains unknown. Being one base from a much bigger clone, this may be a read error. CDR1 and CDR2 (GTSNPN, SVGIG) derive from the germline V gene (reference sequence). The CDR3 contains 14 residues, cysteine and phenylalanine counted. Solely the CDR3 DNA is kept, with 42 bases framed from the first base. V is reduced by 5 bases and J by 5 bases, leaving a spacing of 16 bases between them. The AllPrep DNA/RNA mini kit was used to purify genomic DNA and total RNA simultaneously from each of the nine to eleven tumor samples. All RNA had OD 260/280 ratios above 1.9 and RNA integrity numbers above 6.5. This record comes from a study of tumor-infiltrating lymphocytes in glioblastoma multiforme (dated by TCRdb to about 2017). With respect to the entire study: To test whether intratumoral genomic heterogeneity fosters TIL diversity, the study jointly examined somatic mutations, TIL diversity and immune response activity.

TCRB libraries were built from RNA via three nested multiplex PCR rounds using a modified ARM-PCR protocol with multiple V-beta primers and a C-beta primer. ProtoScript II Reverse Transcriptase and a C-beta primer were used to synthesize TCRB-specific cDNA from about 0.5 ug total RNA. The description of the TCRB libraries did not include any unique molecular identifiers. In the third PCR, barcodes and adapters were added over approximately 25 cycles with Deep VentR (exo-) polymerase, after which 250-500 bp bands were gel purified. An Illumina HiSeq 2500 generating 250 bp paired-end reads was used to sequence the TCRB libraries. Processing in the source paper ran as follows. The reads were cleaned with Trimmomatic, merged with FLASH and assigned V, D and J segments with MiGEC before being analyzed in VDJtools. VDJtools was used to calculate the Shannon-Wiener diversity index, which quantified repertoire diversity. Using fastp at Q25 and MiXCR, TCRdb reprocessed the public reads and kept productive beta chains. Identical CDR3 proteins give one entry, which carries the most common genes and DNA. The V and J calls reflect TCRdb's pipeline rather than the authors' work. Here the sample has around 33,000 distinct CDR3 sequences; roughly two thirds occur a single time. The ten largest clones add up to approximately 33% of the sample.

On the study overall, not on this receptor specifically: The authors noted that sorting T cells into functional subsets, which was not done in this study, would be a future improvement. Because T cells carry unequal numbers of TCR transcripts, RNA-based TCR sequencing may distort clone frequencies. Only one glioblastoma patient was included in the TCR and somatic mutation analysis, limiting generalizability.

The TCR was taken from a male donor with glioblastoma. Sample: brain tumor tissue. Recombination linked TRBV30 to TRBJ2-1; tentative D gene TRBD2, with 5 bases matching. The CDR3 region: CAWGRGLGDNEQFF. The nucleotide sequence is given as TGTGCCTGGGGTCGAGGACTTGGTGACAATGAGCAGTTCTTC. The CDR3, completed at both ends by the reference TRBV30 and TRBJ2-1 genes, gives the full variable domain SQTIHQWPATLVQPVGSPLSLECTVEGTSNPNLYWYRQAAGRGLQLLFYSVGIGQISSEVPQNLSASRPQDRQFILSSKKLLLSDSGFYLCAWGRGLGDNEQFFGPGTRLTVL.